This T cell receptor beta chain was retrieved from a study of T cell responses to AZD1222 COVID-19 vaccine. This clone was observed a single time. Its antigen is still unknown. Produced via immunoSEQ multiplex PCR; TCRdb's table is partial and in-frame only. The sample comprises approximately 270,000 clones, almost 95% of which are singletons, and around 0.5% rests with the top ten. Points from the study as a whole: Unmutated variant regions are reportedly targeted by nearly half of spike-specific TCRs.

The CDR3 covers 13 residues. V lost 8 bases and J lost 7; bases outside the gene matches: 7. The germline V gene has CDR1 MNHEY and CDR2 SVGAGI. The chain uses TRBV6-5 and TRBJ2-7; 11 nucleotides agree with TRBD2. Here the sequenced sample was peripheral blood, taken 28 days after the second AZD1222 dose. The sequence was collected from an adult who received the AZD1222 COVID-19 vaccine. The CDR3: CASVLAGGREQYF. The CDR3 DNA follows: TGTGCCAGCGTTCTAGCGGGAGGCCGGGAGCAGTACTTC.